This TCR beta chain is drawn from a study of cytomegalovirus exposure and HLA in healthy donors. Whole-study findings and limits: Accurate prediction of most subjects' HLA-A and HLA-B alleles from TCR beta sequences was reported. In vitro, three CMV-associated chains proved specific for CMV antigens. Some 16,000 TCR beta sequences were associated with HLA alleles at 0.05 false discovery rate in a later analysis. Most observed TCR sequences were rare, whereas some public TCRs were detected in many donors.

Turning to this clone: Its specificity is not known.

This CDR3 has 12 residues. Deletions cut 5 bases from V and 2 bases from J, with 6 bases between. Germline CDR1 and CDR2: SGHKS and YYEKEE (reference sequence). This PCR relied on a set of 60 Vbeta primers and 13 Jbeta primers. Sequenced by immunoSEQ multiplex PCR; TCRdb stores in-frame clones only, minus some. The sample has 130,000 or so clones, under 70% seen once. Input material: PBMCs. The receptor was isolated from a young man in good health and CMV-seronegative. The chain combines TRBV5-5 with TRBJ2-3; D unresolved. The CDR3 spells CASSSFTDTQYF. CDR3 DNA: TGTGCCAGCAGTTCGTTCACAGATACGCAGTATTTT.